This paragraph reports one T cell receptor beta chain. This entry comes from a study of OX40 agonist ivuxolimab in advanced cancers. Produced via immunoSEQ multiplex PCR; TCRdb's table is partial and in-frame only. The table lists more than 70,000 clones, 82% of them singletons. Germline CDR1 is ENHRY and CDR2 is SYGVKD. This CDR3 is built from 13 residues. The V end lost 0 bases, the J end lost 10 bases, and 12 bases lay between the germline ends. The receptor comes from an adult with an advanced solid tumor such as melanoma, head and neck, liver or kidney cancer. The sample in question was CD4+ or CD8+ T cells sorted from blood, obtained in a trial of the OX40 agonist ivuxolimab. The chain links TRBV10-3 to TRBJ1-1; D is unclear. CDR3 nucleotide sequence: TGTGCCATCAGTGAGTCGGAGGGAAATTCAGCTTTCTTT. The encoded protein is CAISESEGNSAFF.